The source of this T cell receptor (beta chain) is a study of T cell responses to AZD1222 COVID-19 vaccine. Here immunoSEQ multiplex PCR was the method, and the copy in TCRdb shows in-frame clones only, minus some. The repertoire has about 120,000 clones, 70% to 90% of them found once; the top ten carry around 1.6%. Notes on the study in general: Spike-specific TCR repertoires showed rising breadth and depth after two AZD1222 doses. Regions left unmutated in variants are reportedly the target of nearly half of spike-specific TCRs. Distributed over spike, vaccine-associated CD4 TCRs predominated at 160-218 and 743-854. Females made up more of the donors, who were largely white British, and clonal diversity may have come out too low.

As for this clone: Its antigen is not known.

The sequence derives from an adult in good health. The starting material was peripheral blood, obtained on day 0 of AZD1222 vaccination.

CDR3 amino acids: CASSQDPRYEQYF. CDR3 sequence (DNA): TGCGCCAGCAGCCAAGATCCCCGGTACGAGCAGTACTTC. V usage is TRBV4-1 and J usage is TRBJ2-7; the D is unclear. Trimming stripped 0 bases from V and 4 bases from J, with 7 bases between. Germline CDR1 reads MGHRA; CDR2 reads YSYEKL. This CDR3 comprises 13 residues.